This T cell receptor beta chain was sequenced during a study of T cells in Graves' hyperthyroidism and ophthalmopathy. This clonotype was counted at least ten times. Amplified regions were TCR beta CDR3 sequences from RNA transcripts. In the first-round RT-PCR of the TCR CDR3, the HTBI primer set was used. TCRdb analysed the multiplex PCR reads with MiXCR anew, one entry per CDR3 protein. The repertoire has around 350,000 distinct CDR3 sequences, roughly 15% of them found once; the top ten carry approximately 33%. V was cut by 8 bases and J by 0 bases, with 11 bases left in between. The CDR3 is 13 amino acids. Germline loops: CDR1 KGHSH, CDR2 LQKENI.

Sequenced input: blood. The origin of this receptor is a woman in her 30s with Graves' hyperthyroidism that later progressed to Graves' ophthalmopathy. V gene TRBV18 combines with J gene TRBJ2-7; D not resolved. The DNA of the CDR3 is TGTGCCAGCGCAGAACTGGTCTCCTACGAGCAGTACTTC. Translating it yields CASAELVSYEQYF.